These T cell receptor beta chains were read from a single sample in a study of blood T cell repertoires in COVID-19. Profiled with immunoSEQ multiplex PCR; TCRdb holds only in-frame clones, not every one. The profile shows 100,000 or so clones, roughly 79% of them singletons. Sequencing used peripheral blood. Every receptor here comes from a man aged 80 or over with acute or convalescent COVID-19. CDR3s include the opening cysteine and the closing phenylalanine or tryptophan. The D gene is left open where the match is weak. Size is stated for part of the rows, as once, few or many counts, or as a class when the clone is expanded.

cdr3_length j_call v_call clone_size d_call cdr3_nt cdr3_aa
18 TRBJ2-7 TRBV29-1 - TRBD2 TGCAGCGTCGCCGCGGGACTAGCAGACGTTGATTGGTCCTACGAGCAGTACTTC CSVAAGLADVDWSYEQYF
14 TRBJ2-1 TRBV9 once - TGTGCCAGCAGCGTAGAACTAGCCAGACATGAGCAGTTCTTC CASSVELARHEQFF
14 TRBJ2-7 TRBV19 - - TGTGCCAGTAGTATAGCGGGAGTTGGGGGCGAGCAGTACTTC CASSIAGVGGEQYF
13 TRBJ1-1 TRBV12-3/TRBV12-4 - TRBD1 TGTGCCATTGACAGGGGAGGATCCACTGAAGCTTTCTTT CAIDRGGSTEAFF
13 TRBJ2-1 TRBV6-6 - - TGTGCAAGCAGGGACATAGGCTACAATGAGCAGTTCTTC CASRDIGYNEQFF
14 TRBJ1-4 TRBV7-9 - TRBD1 TGTGCCAGCAGCTCAGACAGGGGAGTTGAAAAACTGTTTTTT CASSSDRGVEKLFF
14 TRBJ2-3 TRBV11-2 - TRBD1 TGTGCCAGCAGCCCGACAGGGGGCGCTTCCCCGCAGTATTTT CASSPTGGASPQYF
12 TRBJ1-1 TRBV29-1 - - TGCAGCGTGCTTAGGACAGAGACTGAAGCTTTCTTT CSVLRTETEAFF
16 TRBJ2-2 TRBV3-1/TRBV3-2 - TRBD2 TGTGCCAGCAGCCAAGATCGTGGGAGGGGCACCGGGGAGCTGTTTTTT CASSQDRGRGTGELFF
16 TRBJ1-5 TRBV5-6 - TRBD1 TGTGCCAGCAGCTTGTGGGGACAGACTAGCAATCAGCCCCAGCATTTT CASSLWGQTSNQPQHF
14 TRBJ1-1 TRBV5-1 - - TGCGCCAGCAGCTTAACAGCCCAGAACACTGAAGCTTTCTTT CASSLTAQNTEAFF
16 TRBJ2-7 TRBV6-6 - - TGTGCCAGCAGTTACTCGAAAGCTAGCGTTTCCTACGAGCAGTACTTC CASSYSKASVSYEQYF
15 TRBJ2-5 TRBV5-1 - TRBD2 TGCGCCAGCAGCTTGCTAGCGGGAGGCCGAGAGACCCAGTACTTC CASSLLAGGRETQYF
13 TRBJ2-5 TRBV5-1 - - TGCGCCAGCAGCTGGACAGTTCAAGAGACCCAGTACTTC CASSWTVQETQYF
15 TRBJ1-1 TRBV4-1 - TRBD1 TGCGCCAGCAGCCCTCCCGACAGGGCGGGAACTGAAGCTTTCTTT CASSPPDRAGTEAFF
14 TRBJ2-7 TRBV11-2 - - TGTGCCAGCACCCCATGGGGCAAAACCTACGAGCAGTACTTC CASTPWGKTYEQYF
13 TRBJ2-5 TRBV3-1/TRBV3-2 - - TGTGCCAGCAGCCAATCACAAGGGGGTTTGGGGGACTTC CASSQSQGGLGDF
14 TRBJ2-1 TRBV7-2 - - TGTGCCAGCAGCTCCGGGACTCGGCTGGGTGAGCAGTTCTTC CASSSGTRLGEQFF
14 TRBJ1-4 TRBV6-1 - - TGTGCCAGCAGTGAGAGTCCAACTAATGAAAAACTGTTTTTT CASSESPTNEKLFF
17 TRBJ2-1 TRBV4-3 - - TGCGCCAGCAGCCAAGGTACGACGAGCGGCCGATACAATGAGCAGTTCTTC CASSQGTTSGRYNEQFF
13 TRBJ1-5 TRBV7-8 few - TGTGCCAGCAGCTTAGCGGAGTTGCCGCCCCAGCATTTT CASSLAELPPQHF
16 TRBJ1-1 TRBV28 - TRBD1 TGTGCCAGCACCCTCTACACAGGGGCCGCGAACACTGAAGCTTTCTTT CASTLYTGAANTEAFF
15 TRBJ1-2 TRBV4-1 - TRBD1 TGCGCCAGCAGCCTGAGCCCCACAGGGGAGTATGGCTACACCTTC CASSLSPTGEYGYTF
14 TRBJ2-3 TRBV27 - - TGTGCCAGCAGTCCCAGCACGACGGGAAATACGCAGTATTTT CASSPSTTGNTQYF
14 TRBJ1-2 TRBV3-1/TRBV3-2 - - TGTGCCAGCAGCCCCCGGACAGAAAACTATGGCTACACCTTC CASSPRTENYGYTF
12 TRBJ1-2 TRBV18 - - TGTGCCAGCTCACCATGGGAGGGTGGCTACACCTTC CASSPWEGGYTF
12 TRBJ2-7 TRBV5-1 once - TGCGCCAGCAGCTTGACCAGGAACGAGCAGTACTTC CASSLTRNEQYF
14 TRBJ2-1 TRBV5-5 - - TGTGCCAGCAGCTTGGCAGGGATAGGGAATGAGCAGTTCTTC CASSLAGIGNEQFF
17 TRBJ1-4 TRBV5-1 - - TGCGCCAGCAGCGGCACGACAGGAATTTCAACTAATGAAAAACTGTTTTTT CASSGTTGISTNEKLFF
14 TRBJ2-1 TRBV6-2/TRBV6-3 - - TGTGCCAGCAGCCTAACAGGCCAATACAATGAGCAGTTCTTC CASSLTGQYNEQFF
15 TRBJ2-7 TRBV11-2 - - TGTGCCAGCAGCTCGCCGGGTCGAGCCTACGAAGGGCAGTACTTC CASSSPGRAYEGQYF
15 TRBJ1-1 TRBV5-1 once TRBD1 TGCGCCAGCAGCTCCTTCCAGGGGGCAAGCACTGAAGCTTTCTTT CASSSFQGASTEAFF
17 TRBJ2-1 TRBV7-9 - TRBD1 TGTGCCAGCAGCCCAGGGACAGGGAGGAAGGCCTACAATGAGCAGTTCTTC CASSPGTGRKAYNEQFF
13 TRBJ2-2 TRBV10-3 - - TGTGCCATCAGTGATTGGGCCCCCGGGGAGCTGTTTTTT CAISDWAPGELFF
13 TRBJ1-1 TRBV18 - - TGTGCCAGCTCAGTTACAGAGAACACTGAAGCTTTCTTT CASSVTENTEAFF
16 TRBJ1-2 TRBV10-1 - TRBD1 TGCGCCAGCAGTGAGACCCTGACAGGGGGCTATTATGGCTACACCTTC CASSETLTGGYYGYTF
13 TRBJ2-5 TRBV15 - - TGTGCCACCAGCAGAGATGAGAGCGAGACCCAGTACTTC CATSRDESETQYF
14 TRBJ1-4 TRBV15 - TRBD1 TGTGCCACCAGCAGAGATTTCACAGGGGGCAAACTGTTTTTT CATSRDFTGGKLFF
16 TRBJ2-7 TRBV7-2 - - TGTGCCAGCAGCGCCCAACAGGGAAGTCGCTCCTACGAGCAGTACTTC CASSAQQGSRSYEQYF
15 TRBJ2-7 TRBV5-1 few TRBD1 TGCGCCAGCAGCTTGCAAGGGACAGGGCTCTACGAGCAGTACTTC CASSLQGTGLYEQYF
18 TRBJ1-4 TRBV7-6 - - TGTGCCAGCAGCTTAGCGCTCCCCGGGAGGGCAACTAATGAAAAACTGTTTTTT CASSLALPGRATNEKLFF